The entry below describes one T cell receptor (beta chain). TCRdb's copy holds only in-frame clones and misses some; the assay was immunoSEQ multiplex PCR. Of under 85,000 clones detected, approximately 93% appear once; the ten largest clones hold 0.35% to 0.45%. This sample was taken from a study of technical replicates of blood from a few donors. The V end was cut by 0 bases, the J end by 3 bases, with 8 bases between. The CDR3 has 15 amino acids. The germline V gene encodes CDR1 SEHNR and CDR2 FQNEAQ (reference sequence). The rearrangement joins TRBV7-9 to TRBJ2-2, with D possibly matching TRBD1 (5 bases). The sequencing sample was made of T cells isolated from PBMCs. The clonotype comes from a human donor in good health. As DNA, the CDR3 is TGTGCCAGCAGCTTAGCTTCAGGGTACACCGGGGAGCTGTTTTTT. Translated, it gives CASSLASGYTGELFF.